This TCR beta chain was found in a study of blood T cell repertoires in COVID-19. Across the study: The analysed material was cDNA or gDNA that came from T cells, B-cell-depleted T cells, or PBMCs.

The data were produced by immunoSEQ multiplex PCR, yet TCRdb's version contains in-frame clones alone and is incomplete. The sample yields 250,000 or so clones, 84% seen once. CDR3 length: 17 amino acids. Looked up from germline, CDR1 is PRHDT and CDR2 is FYEKMQ (reference sequence). V lost 3 bases and J 0 bases, leaving 15 bases between the germline ends. The source material was peripheral blood. The J gene is TRBJ2-1, the V gene TRBV13, with D possibly TRBD1 on 7 matching bases. The clonotype originates from a man aged 50 to 59 with acute or convalescent COVID-19. CDR3 coding DNA: TGTGCCAGCAGCTTCGGAGGGGGCCTAAGCTCCTACAATGAGCAGTTCTTC. This encodes CASSFGGGLSSYNEQFF.